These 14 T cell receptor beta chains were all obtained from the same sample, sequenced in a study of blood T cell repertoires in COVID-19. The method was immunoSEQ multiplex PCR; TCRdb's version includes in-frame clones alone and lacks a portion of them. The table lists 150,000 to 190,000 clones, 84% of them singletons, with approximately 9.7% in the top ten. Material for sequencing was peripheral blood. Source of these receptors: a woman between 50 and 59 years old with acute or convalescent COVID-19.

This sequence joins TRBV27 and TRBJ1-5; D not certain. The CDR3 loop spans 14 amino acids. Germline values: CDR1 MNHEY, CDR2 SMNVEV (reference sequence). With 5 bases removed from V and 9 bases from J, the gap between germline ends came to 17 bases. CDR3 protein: CASSPRTGLGPQHF. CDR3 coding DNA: TGTGCCAGCAGTCCGCGGACTGGGCTTGGGCCCCAGCATTTT.

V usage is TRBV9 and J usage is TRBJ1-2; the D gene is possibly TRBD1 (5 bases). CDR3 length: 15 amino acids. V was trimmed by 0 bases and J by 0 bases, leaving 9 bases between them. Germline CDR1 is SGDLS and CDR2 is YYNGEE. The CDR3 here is CASSVVPGANYGYTF. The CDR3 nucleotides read TGTGCCAGCAGCGTAGTTCCGGGGGCTAACTATGGCTACACCTTC.

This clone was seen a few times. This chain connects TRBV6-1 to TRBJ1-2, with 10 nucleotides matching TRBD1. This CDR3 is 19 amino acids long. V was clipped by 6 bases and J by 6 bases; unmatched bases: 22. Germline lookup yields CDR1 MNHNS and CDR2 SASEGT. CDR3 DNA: TGTGCCAGCAGAGAACTCGACAGGGGGCGAAAGAGTCGTAAGGATGGCTACACCTTC. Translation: CASRELDRGRKSRKDGYTF.

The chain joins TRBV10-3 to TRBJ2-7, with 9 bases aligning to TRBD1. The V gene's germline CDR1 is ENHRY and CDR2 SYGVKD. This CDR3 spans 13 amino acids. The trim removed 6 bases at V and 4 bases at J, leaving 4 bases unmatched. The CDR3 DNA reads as TGTGCCATCAGCGGGACAGGGACATACGAGCAGTACTTC. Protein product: CAISGTGTYEQYF.

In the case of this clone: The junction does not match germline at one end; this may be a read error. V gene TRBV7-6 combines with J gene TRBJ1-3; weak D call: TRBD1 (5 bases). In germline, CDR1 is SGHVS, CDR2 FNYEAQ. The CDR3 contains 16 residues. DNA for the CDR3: TGTGCCAGCAGCCTAGCCCCAGGGTTGGGGGGAAACACCATATATTTT. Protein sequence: CASSLAPGLGGNTIYF.

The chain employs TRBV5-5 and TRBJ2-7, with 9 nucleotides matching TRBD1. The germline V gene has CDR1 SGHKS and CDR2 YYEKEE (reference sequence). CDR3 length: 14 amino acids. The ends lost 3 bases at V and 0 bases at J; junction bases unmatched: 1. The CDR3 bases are TGTGCCAGCAGCTCGGGACAGGGCTCCTACGAGCAGTACTTC. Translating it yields CASSSGQGSYEQYF.

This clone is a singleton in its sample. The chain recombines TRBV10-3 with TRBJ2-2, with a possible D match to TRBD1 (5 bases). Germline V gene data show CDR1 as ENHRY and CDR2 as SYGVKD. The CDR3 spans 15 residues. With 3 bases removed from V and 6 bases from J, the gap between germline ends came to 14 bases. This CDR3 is CAISDETVVAGELFF. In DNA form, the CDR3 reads TGTGCCATCAGTGATGAGACAGTAGTGGCCGGGGAGCTGTTTTTT.

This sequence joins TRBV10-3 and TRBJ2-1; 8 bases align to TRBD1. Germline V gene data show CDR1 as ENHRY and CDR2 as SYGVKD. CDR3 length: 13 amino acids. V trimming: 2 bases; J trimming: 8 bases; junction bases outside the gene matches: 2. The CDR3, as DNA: TGTGCCATCAGTGAGAGGGGACAGGATGAGCAGTTCTTC. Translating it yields CAISERGQDEQFF.

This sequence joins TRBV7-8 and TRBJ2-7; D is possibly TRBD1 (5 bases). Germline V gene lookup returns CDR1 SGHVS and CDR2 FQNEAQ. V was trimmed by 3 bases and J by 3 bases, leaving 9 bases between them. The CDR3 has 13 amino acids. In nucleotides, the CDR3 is TGTGCCAGCAGCTTTCCAGGGAACTACGAGCAGTACTTC. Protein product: CASSFPGNYEQYF.

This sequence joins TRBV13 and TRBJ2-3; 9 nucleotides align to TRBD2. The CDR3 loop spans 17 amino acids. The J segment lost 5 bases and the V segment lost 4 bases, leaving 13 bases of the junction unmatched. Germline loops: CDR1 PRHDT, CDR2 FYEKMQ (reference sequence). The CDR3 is CASSSKTSGIVLDTQYF. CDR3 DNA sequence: TGTGCCAGCAGCTCAAAGACTAGCGGAATCGTTCTAGATACGCAGTATTTT.

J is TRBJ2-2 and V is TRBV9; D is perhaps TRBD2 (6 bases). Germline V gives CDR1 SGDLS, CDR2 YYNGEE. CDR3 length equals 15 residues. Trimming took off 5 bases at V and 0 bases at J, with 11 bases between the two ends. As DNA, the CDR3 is TGTGCCAGCAGTTTGGGGGGAGCGAACACCGGGGAGCTGTTTTTT. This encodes CASSLGGANTGELFF.

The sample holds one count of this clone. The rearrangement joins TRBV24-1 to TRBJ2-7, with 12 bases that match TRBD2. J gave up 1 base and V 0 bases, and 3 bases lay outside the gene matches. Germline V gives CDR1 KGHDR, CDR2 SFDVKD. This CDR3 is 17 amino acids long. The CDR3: CATSDLPGTSGSYEQYF. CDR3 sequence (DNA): TGTGCCACCAGTGATTTGCCCGGGACTAGCGGGTCCTACGAGCAGTACTTC.

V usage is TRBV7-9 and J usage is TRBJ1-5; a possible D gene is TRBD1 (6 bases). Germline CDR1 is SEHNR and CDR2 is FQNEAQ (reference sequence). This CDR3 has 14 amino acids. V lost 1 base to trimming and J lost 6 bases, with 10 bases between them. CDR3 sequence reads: CASSLGQAGQPQHF. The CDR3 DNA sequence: TGTGCCAGCAGCTTAGGACAGGCCGGTCAGCCCCAGCATTTT.

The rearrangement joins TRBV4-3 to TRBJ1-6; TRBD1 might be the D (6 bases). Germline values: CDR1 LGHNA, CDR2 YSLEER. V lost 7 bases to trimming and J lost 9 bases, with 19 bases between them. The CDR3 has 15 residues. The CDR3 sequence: CASTLDMGAGSPLHF. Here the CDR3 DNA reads TGCGCCAGCACACTGGACATGGGGGCAGGTTCACCCCTCCACTTT.